The 30 T cell receptor beta chains reported below all come from one sample, sequenced in a study of a mutant IDH1 vaccine in newly diagnosed glioma. For these receptors, no antigen is known. Assay used: immunoSEQ multiplex PCR; TCRdb lists only in-frame clones, some missing. Here the sample spans around 25,000 clones, 65% to 85% being singletons. Time point defined: week 11, during vaccination. Topical imiquimod was applied with each vaccine dose, which held 300 ug of mutant IDH1 20-mer peptide. Sequenced material: PBMCs, taken from a glioma patient whose treatment included an IDH1 peptide vaccine. The receptors originated from a woman between 18 and 29 years old with glioma.

This clone was seen a few times. The chain recombines TRBV9 with TRBJ1-2; possibly TRBD1 for D (6 bases). In germline, CDR1 is SGDLS, CDR2 YYNGEE. V shed 1 base and J shed 6 bases, with 19 bases lying between them. This CDR3 is 16 amino acids long. In DNA form, the CDR3 reads TGTGCCAGCAGCGTATTGGGGGACATACGGGGGGATGGCTACACCTTC. Its translation: CASSVLGDIRGDGYTF.

This chain links TRBV4-3 with TRBJ2-1; D unresolved. Between the trimmed V and J ends, which lost 0 bases and 8 bases, there was a span of 8 bases. The CDR3 totals 13 residues. The germline gives CDR1 LGHNA, CDR2 YSLEER. DNA for the CDR3: TGCGCCAGCAGCCAAGATCCGTTCCATGAGCAGTTCTTC. Residues: CASSQDPFHEQFF.

This rearrangement joins TRBV6-5 to TRBJ1-6; D uncertain. In germline, CDR1 is MNHEY, CDR2 SVGAGI. Trimming cost V 5 bases and J 1 base, with 9 bases left between them. The CDR3 runs 15 residues. CDR3 coding DNA: TGTGCCAGCAGTCCGGCGGGGTCCTATAATTCACCCCTCCACTTT. Amino acid sequence: CASSPAGSYNSPLHF.

This clone turned up a few times. Because it lacks the conserved phenylalanine or tryptophan at the end, this CDR3 is likely a read error. It is unclear where the CDR3 begins or ends on the DNA, so no DNA is shown, and the CDR3 is as TCRdb lists it. The chain joins TRBV4-1 to TRBJ1-5; no DNA check was done on the table's D call, TRBD1. Germline CDR1 MGHRA, CDR2 YSYEKL. Counting both end residues, the CDR3 totals 13 amino acids. CDR3 protein: CASSQECWRKVRQ.

The chain recombines TRBV15 with TRBJ1-4, with D uncertain. Per germline, CDR1 LNHNV and CDR2 YYDKDF (reference sequence). V lost 1 base and J 7 bases, leaving 16 bases between the germline ends. The CDR3 runs to 16 residues. The CDR3 bases are TGTGCCACCAGCAGAGTGATAGGATTAGAAGTTGAAAAACTGTTTTTT. Encoded protein: CATSRVIGLEVEKLFF.

This clone was seen a handful of times. The chain combines TRBV19 with TRBJ2-3; no firm D call. The CDR3 loop spans 15 amino acids. The V end lost 5 bases, the J end lost 0 bases, and 12 bases lay between the germline ends. The V gene's germline CDR1 is LNHDA and CDR2 SQIVND (reference sequence). CDR3 residues: CASSQGESSTDTQYF. The CDR3 bases are TGTGCCAGTAGTCAAGGAGAATCAAGCACAGATACGCAGTATTTT.

This clone came up once. This chain uses TRBV6-6 with TRBJ2-5; TRBD2 matches 12 bases. From germline, CDR1 is MNHNY and CDR2 SVGAGI (reference sequence). Trimming at V came to 5 bases and at J to 13 bases, leaving 14 bases not matched to a gene. This CDR3 is 15 amino acids long. Here the CDR3 reads CASSTRTSGISRWYF. CDR3 in DNA: TGTGCCAGCAGTACCAGGACTAGCGGGATCTCCCGCTGGTACTTC.

The chain joins TRBV19 to TRBJ1-2; TRBD1 is a possible D gene (6 bases). This CDR3 has 14 amino acids. Germline V gene lookup returns CDR1 LNHDA and CDR2 SQIVND (reference sequence). The V gene lost 6 bases and the J gene lost 2 bases, with 13 bases spanning the gap. CDR3 in DNA: TGTGCCAGTAGCCCGACAGGTCCAAACTATGGCTACACCTTC. Translated: CASSPTGPNYGYTF.

The CDR3 DNA sequence: TGTGCCAGCATGAGTCGAGAGACCCAGTACTTC. Encoded protein: CASMSRETQYF. The chain links TRBV28 to TRBJ2-5; no firm D call. Germline assignment: CDR1 MDHEN and CDR2 SYDVKM. The CDR3 sequence is 11 residues long. Trimming removed 7 bases from V and 4 bases from J, with 7 bases in between.

The rearrangement links TRBV4-1 to TRBJ2-7; tentatively, D is TRBD1 or TRBD2 (5 bases each). The CDR3 has 15 residues. Trimming removed 1 base from V and 2 bases from J, with 12 bases in between. Germline V gene lookup returns CDR1 MGHRA and CDR2 YSYEKL. DNA for the CDR3: TGCGCCAGCAGCCAAGTAAGGGACGGCCCCTACGAGCAGTACTTC. Encoded protein: CASSQVRDGPYEQYF.

The chain is built from TRBV4-1 and TRBJ1-5; TRBD1 is a possible D gene (5 bases). CDR1 MGHRA and CDR2 YSYEKL come from the germline V gene. The V end lost 1 base, the J end lost 4 bases, and 11 bases lay between the germline ends. The CDR3 is 15 amino acids. The CDR3 spells CASSQVRDGNQPQHF. The CDR3 DNA sequence: TGCGCCAGCAGCCAAGTAAGGGACGGAAATCAGCCCCAGCATTTT.

V is TRBV4-2 and J is TRBJ1-2; no definite D call. CDR1 and CDR2 from the germline V gene are LGHNA and YNFKEQ. Trimming left V 0 bases short and J 4 bases short, with 12 bases between. This CDR3 has 15 amino acids. This CDR3 reads CASSQDRPLSYGYTF. CDR3 bases: TGTGCCAGCAGCCAAGACCGACCACTCAGCTATGGCTACACCTTC.

The chain combines TRBV6-1 with TRBJ1-2; 7 bases line up with TRBD1. The J segment lost 8 bases and the V segment lost 0 bases, leaving 12 bases of the junction unmatched. The CDR3 consists of 16 residues. CDR1 and CDR2 from the germline V gene are MNHNS and SASEGT. The CDR3 protein is CASSEAKGVTGKGYTF. In DNA, the CDR3 is TGTGCCAGCAGTGAAGCGAAAGGGGTGACAGGGAAAGGCTACACCTTC.

The chain employs TRBV10-3 and TRBJ1-5; no clear D. CDR1 and CDR2 (germline): ENHRY, SYGVKD. This CDR3 contains 13 residues. Trimming removed 0 bases from V and 6 bases from J, with 6 bases in between. The CDR3 nucleotides read TGTGCCATCAGTGAGTCGAAAGGTCAGCCCCAGCATTTT. Translating gives CAISESKGQPQHF.

V usage is TRBV2 and J usage is TRBJ2-2; a possible D gene is TRBD1 (6 bases). Germline V gives CDR1 SNHLY, CDR2 FYNNEI. This CDR3 is 14 amino acids long. V dropped 9 bases and J dropped 5 bases, with 16 bases sitting between them. The CDR3 DNA follows: TGTGCCAGTAACAGGGTTGGGGATACCGGGGAGCTGTTTTTT. Protein product: CASNRVGDTGELFF.

In its sample, this clone was seen once. The CDR3 protein is CASSPPMGRERSGELFF. The CDR3 DNA reads as TGTGCCAGCAGCCCCCCTATGGGCAGGGAACGGTCCGGGGAGCTGTTTTTT. V and J are TRBV7-8 and TRBJ2-2, with D possibly matching TRBD1 (5 bases). In germline, CDR1 is SGHVS, CDR2 FQNEAQ. The V end was cut by 5 bases, the J end by 6 bases, with 22 bases between. The CDR3 extends over 17 amino acids.

This clone has a handful of counts. This chain links TRBV5-6 with TRBJ2-4; 7 nucleotides match TRBD1. The ends lost 4 bases at V and 3 bases at J; junction bases unmatched: 7. The CDR3 contains 15 residues. Germline lookup yields CDR1 SGHDT and CDR2 YYEEEE. CDR3 protein: CASSPTGDGKNIQYF. For the CDR3, the DNA is TGTGCCAGCAGCCCTACAGGGGACGGCAAAAACATTCAGTACTTC. The variable domain in full, completed from reference TRBV5-6 and TRBJ2-4, reads DAGVTQSPTHLIKTRGQQVTLRCSPKSGHDTVSWYQQALGQGPQFIFQYYEEEERQRGNFPDRFSGHQFPNYSSELNVNALLLGDSALYLCASSPTGDGKNIQYFGAGTRLSVL.

CDR3 amino acids: CASSSRQPTNEKLFF. CDR3 nucleotides: TGTGCCAGCAGCTCCCGACAGCCAACTAATGAAAAACTGTTTTTT. The rearrangement links TRBV7-2 to TRBJ1-4, with a tentative D call TRBD1 (5 bases). The CDR3 totals 15 residues. V was pared by 4 bases and J by 0 bases, with 9 bases between. The V gene's germline CDR1 is SGHTA and CDR2 FQGNSA.

The gene calls are TRBV2 and TRBJ2-7; no clear D gene. V gave up 6 bases and J gave up 7 bases, with 10 bases separating them. The germline V gene encodes CDR1 SNHLY and CDR2 FYNNEI. The CDR3 is 11 amino acids. The CDR3 bases are TGTGCCAGCAGCGCGTTTTCTGAGCAGTACTTC. It yields the protein CASSAFSEQYF.

The chain has TRBV4-3 and TRBJ2-1, with 10 bases matching TRBD2. The J segment lost 3 bases and the V segment lost 0 bases, leaving 8 bases of the junction unmatched. The germline V gene has CDR1 LGHNA and CDR2 YSLEER. This CDR3 spans 18 amino acids. In DNA form, the CDR3 reads TGCGCCAGCAGCCAAGATCTAGCGGGAGCCTTGATCTACAATGAGCAGTTCTTC. Encoded protein: CASSQDLAGALIYNEQFF.

DNA for the CDR3: TGCGCCAGCAGAGAGGGGTCCTTCTCCTATAATTCACCCCTCCACTTT. It specifies CASREGSFSYNSPLHF. This rearrangement joins TRBV5-1 to TRBJ1-6; D is perhaps TRBD1 (5 bases). The germline V and J ends were trimmed by 5 bases and 0 bases, with 12 bases remaining between them. This CDR3 contains 16 residues. Germline V gives CDR1 SGHRS, CDR2 YFSETQ.

This sequence joins TRBV25-1 and TRBJ2-7; 8 bases are a match to TRBD1. The CDR3 has 14 amino acids. Per the germline V gene, CDR1 is MGHDK and CDR2 is SYGVNS. The J segment lost 5 bases and the V segment lost 5 bases, leaving 8 bases of the junction unmatched. Here the CDR3 DNA reads TGTGCCAGCAGTCGACAGGGGAGTTGGAACGAGCAGTACTTC. Its protein is CASSRQGSWNEQYF.

The V gene is TRBV2, the J gene TRBJ2-5; 7 bases map to TRBD2. J gave up 5 bases and V 2 bases, and 11 bases lay outside the gene matches. Per the germline V gene, CDR1 is SNHLY and CDR2 is FYNNEI. This CDR3 region has 16 residues. The CDR3 loop reads CASSEWMGGEGETQYF. CDR3 in DNA: TGTGCCAGCAGTGAATGGATGGGAGGGGAGGGGGAGACCCAGTACTTC. Based on the CDR3 plus reference TRBV2 and TRBJ2-5, the full variable domain is EPEVTQTPSHQVTQMGQEVILRCVPISNHLYFYWYRQILGQKVEFLVSFYNNEISEKSEIFDDQFSVERPDGSNFTLKIRSTKLEDSAMYFCASSEWMGGEGETQYFGPGTRLLVL.

CDR3 region: CASSNGQLKVNTEAFF. The DNA for the CDR3 is TGTGCCAGCAGCAACGGACAATTGAAGGTGAACACTGAAGCTTTCTTT. This chain links TRBV6-6 with TRBJ1-1, with D tentatively TRBD1 (5 bases). The CDR3 is 16 residues long. Trimming shortened V by 6 bases and J by 0 bases, and 17 bases separated the two germline ends. Germline values: CDR1 MNHNY, CDR2 SVGAGI (reference sequence).

This clone was detected only once. The chain has TRBV5-4 and TRBJ2-7; a possible D gene is TRBD2 (6 bases). Trimming pared 4 bases from V and 5 bases from J, leaving 10 bases between. Germline V gene lookup returns CDR1 SGHNT and CDR2 YYREEE (reference sequence). This CDR3 region has 12 residues. DNA of the CDR3: TGTGCCAGCAGCACGACTAGGGACGAGCAGTACTTC. The encoded protein is CASSTTRDEQYF.

The chain couples TRBV6-1 to TRBJ1-5; D possibly corresponds to TRBD1 (6 bases). V dropped 6 bases and J dropped 5 bases, with 11 bases sitting between them. CDR1 is MNHNS, CDR2 SASEGT, per germline. This CDR3 region has 13 residues. The CDR3 spells CASRHRAHQPQHF. CDR3 sequence (DNA): TGTGCCAGCAGACACAGGGCTCATCAGCCCCAGCATTTT.

The chain employs TRBV28 and TRBJ2-1; maybe TRBD2 (6 bases). Germline V gene lookup returns CDR1 MDHEN and CDR2 SYDVKM. The CDR3 runs 16 residues. The germline V and J ends were trimmed by 6 bases and 0 bases, with 15 bases remaining between them. Here the CDR3 DNA reads TGTGCCAGCAGGTCCCTGGGGGGAAGCTCCTACAATGAGCAGTTCTTC. It encodes CASRSLGGSSYNEQFF.

The chain uses TRBV4-2 and TRBJ1-3; no definite D call. This CDR3 has 17 amino acids. V lost 0 bases to trimming and J lost 8 bases, with 20 bases between them. Per germline, CDR1 LGHNA and CDR2 YNFKEQ. In DNA form, the CDR3 reads TGTGCCAGCAGCCAAGATCCCCCCCCGGCTGGTGGGTACACCATATATTTT. Its protein is CASSQDPPPAGGYTIYF.

The V call is TRBV19, the J call TRBJ1-6; possibly TRBD1 for D (6 bases). The V gene's germline CDR1 is LNHDA and CDR2 SQIVND (reference sequence). V lost 7 bases to trimming and J lost 5 bases, with 15 bases between them. This CDR3 is 15 amino acids long. CDR3 in DNA: TGTGCCAGTAATCCGACGGGGGCTGATAATTCACCCCTCCACTTT. Translated: CASNPTGADNSPLHF.

This clone was seen a handful of times. CDR3 in amino acids: CSVAKNTEAFF. DNA of the CDR3: TGCAGCGTTGCCAAGAACACTGAAGCTTTCTTT. The rearrangement links TRBV29-1 to TRBJ1-1; D ambiguous. In germline, CDR1 is SQVTM, CDR2 ANQGSEA. This CDR3 has 11 amino acids. V was clipped by 4 bases and J by 1 base, with 4 bases between them.